This T cell receptor beta chain was identified during a study of control samples from healthy donors and cancer patients. Only in-frame clones appear in the TCRdb table, and some are missing; sequencing was by immunoSEQ multiplex PCR. The table records fewer than 40,000 clones, approximately 94% of them present only once. CDR1 is LNHDA and CDR2 is SQIVND in the germline V gene (reference sequence). V gave up 0 bases and J gave up 1 base, with 12 bases separating them. The CDR3 totals 16 residues. This clonotype was sampled from a man aged 55 to 70 in good health. The chain has TRBV19 and TRBJ1-2; no definite D call. The specimen sequenced was blood. The CDR3 is CASSIEAGWNNYGYTF. Here the CDR3 DNA reads TGTGCCAGTAGTATAGAGGCAGGCTGGAATAACTATGGCTACACCTTC.